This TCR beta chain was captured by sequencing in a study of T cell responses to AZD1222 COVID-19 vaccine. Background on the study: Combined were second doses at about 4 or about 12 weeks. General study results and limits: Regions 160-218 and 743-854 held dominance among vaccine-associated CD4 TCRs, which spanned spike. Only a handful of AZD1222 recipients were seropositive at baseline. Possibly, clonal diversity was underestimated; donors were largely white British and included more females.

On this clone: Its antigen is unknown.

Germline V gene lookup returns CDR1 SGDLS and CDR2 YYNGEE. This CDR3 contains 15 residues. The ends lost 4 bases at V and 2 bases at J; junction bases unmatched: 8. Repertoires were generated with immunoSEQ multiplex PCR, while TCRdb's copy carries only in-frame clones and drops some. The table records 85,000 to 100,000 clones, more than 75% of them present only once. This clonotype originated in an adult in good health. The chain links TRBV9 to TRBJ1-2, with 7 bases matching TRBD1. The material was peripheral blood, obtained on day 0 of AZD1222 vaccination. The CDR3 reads CASSSRTGLNYGYTF. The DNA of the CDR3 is TGTGCCAGCAGCTCCCGGACAGGCCTCAACTATGGCTACACCTTC.